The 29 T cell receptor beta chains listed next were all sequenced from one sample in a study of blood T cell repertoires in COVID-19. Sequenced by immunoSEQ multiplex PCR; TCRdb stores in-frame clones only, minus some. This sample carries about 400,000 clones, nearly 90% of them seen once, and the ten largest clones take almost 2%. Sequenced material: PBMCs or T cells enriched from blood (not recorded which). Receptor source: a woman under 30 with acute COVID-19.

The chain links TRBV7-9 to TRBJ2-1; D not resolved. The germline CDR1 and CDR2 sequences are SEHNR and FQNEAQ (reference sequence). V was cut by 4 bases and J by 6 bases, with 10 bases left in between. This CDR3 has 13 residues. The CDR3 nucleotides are TGTGCCAGCAGCTCGGATAGCAGCAATGAGCAGTTCTTC. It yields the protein CASSSDSSNEQFF. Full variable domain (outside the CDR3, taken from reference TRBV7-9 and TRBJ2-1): DTGVSQNPRHKITKRGQNVTFRCDPISEHNRLYWYRQTLGQGPEFLTYFQNEAQLEKSRLLSDRFSAERPKGSFSTLEIQRTEQGDSAMYLCASSSDSSNEQFFGPGTRLTVL.

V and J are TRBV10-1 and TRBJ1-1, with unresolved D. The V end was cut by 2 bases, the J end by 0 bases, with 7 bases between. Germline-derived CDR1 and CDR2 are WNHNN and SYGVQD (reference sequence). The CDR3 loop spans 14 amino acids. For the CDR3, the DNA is TGCGCCAGCAGTGAGACGGGAGTGAACACTGAAGCTTTCTTT. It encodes CASSETGVNTEAFF.

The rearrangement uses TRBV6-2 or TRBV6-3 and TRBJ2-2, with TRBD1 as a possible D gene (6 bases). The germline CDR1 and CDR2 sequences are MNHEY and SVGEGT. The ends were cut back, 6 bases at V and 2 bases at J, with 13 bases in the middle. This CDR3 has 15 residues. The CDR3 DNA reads TGTGCCAGCAGCACAGGGATCCGAAACACCGGGGAGCTGTTTTTT. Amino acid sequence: CASSTGIRNTGELFF.

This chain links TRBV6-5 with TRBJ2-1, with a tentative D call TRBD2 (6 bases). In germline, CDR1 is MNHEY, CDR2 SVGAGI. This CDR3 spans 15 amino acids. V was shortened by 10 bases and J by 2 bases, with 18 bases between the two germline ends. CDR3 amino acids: CATKGTLGPYNEQFF. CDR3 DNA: TGTGCCACCAAGGGGACTCTAGGACCCTACAATGAGCAGTTCTTC.

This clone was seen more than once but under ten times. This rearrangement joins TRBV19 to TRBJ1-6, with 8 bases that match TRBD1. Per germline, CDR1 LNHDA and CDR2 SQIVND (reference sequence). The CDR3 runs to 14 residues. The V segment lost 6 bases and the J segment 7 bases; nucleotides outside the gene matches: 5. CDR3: CASRPGQENSPLHF. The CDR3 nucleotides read TGTGCCAGTAGGCCGGGACAGGAAAATTCACCCCTCCACTTT.

CDR3 nucleotide sequence: TGTGCCAGCAGCTCGGGACAGGAAACCGGGGAGCTGTTTTTT. It is translated as CASSSGQETGELFF. The chain carries TRBV11-3 and TRBJ2-2; 8 bases are a match to TRBD1. Germline V CDR1 and CDR2: SGHNT, YENEEA. This CDR3 spans 14 amino acids. The J segment lost 5 bases and the V segment lost 4 bases, leaving 3 bases of the junction unmatched.

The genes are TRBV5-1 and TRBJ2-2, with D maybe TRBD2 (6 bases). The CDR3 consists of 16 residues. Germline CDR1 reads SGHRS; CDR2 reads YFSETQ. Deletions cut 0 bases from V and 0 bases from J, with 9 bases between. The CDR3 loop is CASSLAGGTNTGELFF. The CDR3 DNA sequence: TGCGCCAGCAGCTTGGCTGGGGGGACGAACACCGGGGAGCTGTTTTTT.

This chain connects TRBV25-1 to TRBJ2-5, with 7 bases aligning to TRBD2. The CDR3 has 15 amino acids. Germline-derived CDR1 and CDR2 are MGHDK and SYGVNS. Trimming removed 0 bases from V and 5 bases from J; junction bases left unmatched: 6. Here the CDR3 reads CASSEYGAGAETQYF. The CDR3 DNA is TGTGCCAGCAGTGAATATGGGGCGGGAGCGGAGACCCAGTACTTC.

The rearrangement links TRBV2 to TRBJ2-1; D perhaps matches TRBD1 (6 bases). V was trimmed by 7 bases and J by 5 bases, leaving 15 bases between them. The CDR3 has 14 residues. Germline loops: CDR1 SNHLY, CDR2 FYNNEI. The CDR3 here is CASKDRKIDNEQFF. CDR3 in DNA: TGTGCCAGCAAGGACAGAAAAATAGACAATGAGCAGTTCTTC.

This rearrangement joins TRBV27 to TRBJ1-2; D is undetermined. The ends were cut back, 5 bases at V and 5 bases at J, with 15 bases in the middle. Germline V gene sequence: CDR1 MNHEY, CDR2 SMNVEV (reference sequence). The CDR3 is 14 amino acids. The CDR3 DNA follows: TGTGCCAGCAGTCCCTTCGGCGAGGGTTATGGCTACACCTTC. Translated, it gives CASSPFGEGYGYTF.

Here the CDR3 reads CASSGQGAWGYTF. Here the CDR3 DNA reads TGTGCCAGCAGCGGACAGGGGGCATGGGGCTACACCTTC. The chain couples TRBV9 to TRBJ1-2; TRBD1 matches 10 bases. Trimming cost V 3 bases and J 8 bases; bases outside gene matches: 4. The CDR3 totals 13 residues. Per the germline V gene, CDR1 is SGDLS and CDR2 is YYNGEE.

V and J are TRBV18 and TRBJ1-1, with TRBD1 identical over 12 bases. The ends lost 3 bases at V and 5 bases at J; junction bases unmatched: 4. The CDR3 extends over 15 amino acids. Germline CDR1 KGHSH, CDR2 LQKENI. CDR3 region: CASSPGTGGITEAFF. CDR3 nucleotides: TGTGCCAGCTCACCGGGGACAGGGGGCATTACTGAAGCTTTCTTT. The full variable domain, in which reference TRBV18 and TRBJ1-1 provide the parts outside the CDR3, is NAGVMQNPRHLVRRRGQEARLRCSPMKGHSHVYWYRQLPEEGLKFMVYLQKENIIDESGMPKERFSAEFPKEGPSILRIQQVVRGDSAAYFCASSPGTGGITEAFFGQGTRLTVV.

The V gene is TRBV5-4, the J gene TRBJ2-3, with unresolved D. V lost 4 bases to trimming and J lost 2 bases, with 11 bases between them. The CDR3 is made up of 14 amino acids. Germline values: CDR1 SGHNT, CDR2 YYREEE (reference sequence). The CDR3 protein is CASSEPVYTDTQYF. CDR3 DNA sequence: TGTGCCAGCAGCGAGCCGGTTTACACAGATACGCAGTATTTT.

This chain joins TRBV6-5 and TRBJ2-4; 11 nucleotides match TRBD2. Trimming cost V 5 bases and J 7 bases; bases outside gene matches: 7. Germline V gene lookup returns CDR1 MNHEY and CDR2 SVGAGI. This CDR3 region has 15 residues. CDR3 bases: TGTGCCAGCAGTAGCCTAGCGGGGGGAGGGAACATTCAGTACTTC. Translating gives CASSSLAGGGNIQYF.

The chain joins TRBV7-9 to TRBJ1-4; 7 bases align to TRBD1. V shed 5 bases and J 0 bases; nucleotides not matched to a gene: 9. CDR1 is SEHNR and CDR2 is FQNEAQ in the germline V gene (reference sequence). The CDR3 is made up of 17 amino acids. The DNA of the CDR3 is TGTGCCAGCAGCCTCCGACAGGGTGGGACAACTAATGAAAAACTGTTTTTT. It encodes CASSLRQGGTTNEKLFF.

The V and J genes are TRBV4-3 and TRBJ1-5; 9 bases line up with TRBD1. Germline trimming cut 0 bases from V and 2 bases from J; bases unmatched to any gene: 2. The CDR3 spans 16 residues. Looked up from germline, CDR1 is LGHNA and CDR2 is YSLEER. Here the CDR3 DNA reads TGCGCCAGCAGCCAAGATAGGACAGGGGGCAATCAGCCCCAGCATTTT. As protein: CASSQDRTGGNQPQHF.

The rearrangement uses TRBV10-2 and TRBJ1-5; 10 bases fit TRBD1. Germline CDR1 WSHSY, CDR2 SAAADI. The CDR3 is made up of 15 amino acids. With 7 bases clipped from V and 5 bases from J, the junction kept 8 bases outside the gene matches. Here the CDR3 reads CASNRQGAGDQPQHF. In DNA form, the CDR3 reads TGCGCCAGCAACAGACAGGGGGCAGGAGATCAGCCCCAGCATTTT.

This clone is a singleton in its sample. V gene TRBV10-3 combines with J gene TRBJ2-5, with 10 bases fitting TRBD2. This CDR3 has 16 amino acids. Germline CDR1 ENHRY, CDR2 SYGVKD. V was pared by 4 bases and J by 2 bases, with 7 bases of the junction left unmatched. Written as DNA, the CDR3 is TGTGCCATCAGTGGAACACCACTAGCGGGGCAAGAGACCCAGTACTTC. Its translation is CAISGTPLAGQETQYF.

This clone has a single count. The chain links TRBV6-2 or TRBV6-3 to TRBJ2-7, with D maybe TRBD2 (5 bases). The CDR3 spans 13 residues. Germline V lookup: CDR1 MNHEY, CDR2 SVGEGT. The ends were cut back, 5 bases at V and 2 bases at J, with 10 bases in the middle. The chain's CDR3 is CASSQLVPYEQYF. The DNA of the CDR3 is TGTGCCAGCAGTCAACTAGTCCCCTACGAGCAGTACTTC.

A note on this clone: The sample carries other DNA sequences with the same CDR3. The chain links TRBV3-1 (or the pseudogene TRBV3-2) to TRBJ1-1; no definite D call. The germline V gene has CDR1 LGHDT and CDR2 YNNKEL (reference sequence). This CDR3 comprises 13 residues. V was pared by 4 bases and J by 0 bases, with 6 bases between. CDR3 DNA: TGTGCCAGCAGCCCGGGTGTGAACACTGAAGCTTTCTTT. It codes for CASSPGVNTEAFF.

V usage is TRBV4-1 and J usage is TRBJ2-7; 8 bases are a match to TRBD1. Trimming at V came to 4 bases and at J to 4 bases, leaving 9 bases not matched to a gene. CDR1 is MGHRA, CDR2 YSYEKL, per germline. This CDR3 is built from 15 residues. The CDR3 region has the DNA TGCGCCAGCAGCCGCGGAGGACAGGGCGAATACGAGCAGTACTTC. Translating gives CASSRGGQGEYEQYF.

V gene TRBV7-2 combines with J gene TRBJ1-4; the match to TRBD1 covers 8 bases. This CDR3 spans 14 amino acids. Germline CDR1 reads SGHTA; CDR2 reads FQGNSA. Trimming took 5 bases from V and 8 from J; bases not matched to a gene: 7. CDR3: CASSHSTGDEKLFF. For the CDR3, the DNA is TGTGCCAGCAGCCACTCGACAGGGGACGAAAAACTGTTTTTT.

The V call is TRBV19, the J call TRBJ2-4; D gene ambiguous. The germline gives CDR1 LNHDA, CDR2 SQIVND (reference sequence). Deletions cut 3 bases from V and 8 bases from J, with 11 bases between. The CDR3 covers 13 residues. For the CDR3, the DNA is TGTGCCAGTAGTATCGCAAGCCCCGACATTCAGTACTTC. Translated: CASSIASPDIQYF.

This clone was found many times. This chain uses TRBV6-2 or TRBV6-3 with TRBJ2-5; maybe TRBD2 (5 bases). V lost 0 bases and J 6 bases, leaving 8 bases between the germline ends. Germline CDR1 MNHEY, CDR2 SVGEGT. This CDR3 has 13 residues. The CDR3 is CASSYSSSQTQYF. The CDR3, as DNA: TGTGCCAGCAGTTACTCGTCTAGCCAGACCCAGTACTTC.

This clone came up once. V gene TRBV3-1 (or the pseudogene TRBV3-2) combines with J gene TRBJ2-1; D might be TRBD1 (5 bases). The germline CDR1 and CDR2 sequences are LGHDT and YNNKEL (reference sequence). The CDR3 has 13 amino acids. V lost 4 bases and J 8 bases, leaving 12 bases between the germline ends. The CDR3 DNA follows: TGTGCCAGCAGCCTCCAGGGAATCGATGAGCAGTTCTTC. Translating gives CASSLQGIDEQFF.

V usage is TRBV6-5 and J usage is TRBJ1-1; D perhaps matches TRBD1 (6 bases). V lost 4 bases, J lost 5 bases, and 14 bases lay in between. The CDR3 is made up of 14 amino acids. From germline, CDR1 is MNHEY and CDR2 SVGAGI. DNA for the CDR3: TGTGCCAGCAGTTTTACAGGGTGGGCAACTGAAGCTTTCTTT. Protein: CASSFTGWATEAFF.

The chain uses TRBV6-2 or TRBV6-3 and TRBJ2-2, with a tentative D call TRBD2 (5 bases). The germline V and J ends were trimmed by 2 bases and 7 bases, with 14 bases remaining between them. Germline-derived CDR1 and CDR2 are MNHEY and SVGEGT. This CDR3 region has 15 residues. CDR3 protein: CASSYSGSAGGELFF. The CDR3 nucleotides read TGTGCCAGCAGTTACAGCGGTAGCGCGGGCGGGGAGCTGTTTTTT.

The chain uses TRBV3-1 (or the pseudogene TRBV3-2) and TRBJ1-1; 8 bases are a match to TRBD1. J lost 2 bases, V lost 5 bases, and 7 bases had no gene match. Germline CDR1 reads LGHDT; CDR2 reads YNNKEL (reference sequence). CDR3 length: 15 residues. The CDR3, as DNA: TGTGCCAGCAGCGTCCGACAGGGGATTAACACTGAAGCTTTCTTT. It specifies CASSVRQGINTEAFF.

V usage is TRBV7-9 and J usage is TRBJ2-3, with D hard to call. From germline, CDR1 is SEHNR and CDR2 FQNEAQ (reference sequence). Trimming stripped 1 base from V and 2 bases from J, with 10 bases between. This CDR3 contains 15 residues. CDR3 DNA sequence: TGTGCCAGCAGCTTAGGTGGCGGCCCCACAGATACGCAGTATTTT. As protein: CASSLGGGPTDTQYF.